The source of this TCR beta chain is a study of blood T cell repertoires in COVID-19. Turning to the study itself: The analysed material was cDNA or gDNA that came from T cells, B-cell-depleted T cells, or PBMCs.

Trimming at V came to 6 bases and at J to 4 bases, leaving 13 bases not matched to a gene. Germline-derived CDR1 and CDR2 are KGHSH and LQKENI. The CDR3 extends over 18 amino acids. Method: immunoSEQ multiplex PCR; TCRdb's copy keeps in-frame clones and lacks some. This sample has approximately 270,000 clones, with approximately 83% found just once. The clonotype comes from a woman aged 70-85 years with acute or convalescent COVID-19. The V gene is TRBV18, the J gene TRBJ2-6; 9 bases map to TRBD1. Source material: peripheral blood. The CDR3 DNA sequence: TGTGCCAGCTCTCTAGCCGGGACAGGGAATTCCGGGGCCAACGTCCTGACTTTC. Amino acids: CASSLAGTGNSGANVLTF.